This TCR beta chain was sequenced in a study of cytomegalovirus exposure and HLA in healthy donors. A note on this clone: What it recognizes is unknown.

Germline CDR1 is SQVTM and CDR2 is ANQGSEA. Trimming left V 3 bases short and J 2 bases short, with 14 bases between. The CDR3 spans 15 residues. Study findings and constraints: Associated with cytomegalovirus, according to the listing, were some 150 TCR beta chains. In a later analysis, V- and J-gene trimming of beta chains associated with a DCLRE1C missense variant, replicated independently. It was confirmed in vitro that a few of the CMV-associated chains were specific for CMV antigens.

It was with 60 Vbeta and 13 Jbeta primers that the PCR ran. This table comes from immunoSEQ multiplex PCR, and its TCRdb copy is limited to in-frame clones, with some not included. The data hold 150,000 or so clones, with roughly 70% observed a single time. The sequence was obtained from a man aged 25 to 45 in good health and CMV-seronegative. The chain is built from TRBV29-1 and TRBJ2-1; tentatively, D is TRBD2 (6 bases). What was sequenced was PBMCs. CDR3 residues: CSVEGGANPYNEQFF. The CDR3 DNA reads as TGCAGCGTTGAGGGCGGGGCGAACCCCTACAATGAGCAGTTCTTC.